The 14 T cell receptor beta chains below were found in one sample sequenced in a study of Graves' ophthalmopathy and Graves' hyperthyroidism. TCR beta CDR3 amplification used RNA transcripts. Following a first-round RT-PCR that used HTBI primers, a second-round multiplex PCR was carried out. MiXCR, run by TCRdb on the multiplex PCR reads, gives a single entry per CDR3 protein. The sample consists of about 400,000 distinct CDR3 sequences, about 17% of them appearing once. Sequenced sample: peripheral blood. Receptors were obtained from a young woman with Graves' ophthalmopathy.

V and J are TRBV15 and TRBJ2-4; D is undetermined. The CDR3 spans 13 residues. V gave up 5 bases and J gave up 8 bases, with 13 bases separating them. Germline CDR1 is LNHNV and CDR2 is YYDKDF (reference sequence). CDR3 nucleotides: TGTGCCACCAGCTATGGAATGTCGGACATTCAGTACTTC. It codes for CATSYGMSDIQYF. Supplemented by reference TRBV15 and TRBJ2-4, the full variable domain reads DAMVIQNPRYQVTQFGKPVTLSCSQTLNHNVMYWYQQKSSQAPKLLFHYYDKDFNNEADTPDNFQSRRPNTSFCFLDIRSPGLGDTAMYLCATSYGMSDIQYFGAGTRLSVL.

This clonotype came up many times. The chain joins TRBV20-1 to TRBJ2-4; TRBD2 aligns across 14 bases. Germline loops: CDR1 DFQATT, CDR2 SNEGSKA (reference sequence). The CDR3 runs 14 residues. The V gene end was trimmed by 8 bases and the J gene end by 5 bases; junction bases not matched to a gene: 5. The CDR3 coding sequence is TGCAGTAATCGACTAGCGGGGGGGGAAAACATTCAGTACTTC. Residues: CSNRLAGGENIQYF.

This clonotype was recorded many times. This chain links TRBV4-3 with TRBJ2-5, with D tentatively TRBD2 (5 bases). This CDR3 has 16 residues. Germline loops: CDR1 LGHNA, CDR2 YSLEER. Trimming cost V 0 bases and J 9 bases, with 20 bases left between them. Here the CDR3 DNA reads TGCGCCAGCAGCCAAGATTTGGAAGCTTCTCCGAGGGCCCAGTACTTC. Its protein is CASSQDLEASPRAQYF.

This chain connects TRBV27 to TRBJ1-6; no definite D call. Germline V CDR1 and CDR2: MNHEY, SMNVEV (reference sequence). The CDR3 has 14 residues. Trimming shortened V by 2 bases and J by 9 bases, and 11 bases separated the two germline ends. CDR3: CASSLLGEGSPLHF. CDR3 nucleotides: TGTGCCAGCAGTTTACTAGGAGAAGGTTCACCCCTCCACTTT.

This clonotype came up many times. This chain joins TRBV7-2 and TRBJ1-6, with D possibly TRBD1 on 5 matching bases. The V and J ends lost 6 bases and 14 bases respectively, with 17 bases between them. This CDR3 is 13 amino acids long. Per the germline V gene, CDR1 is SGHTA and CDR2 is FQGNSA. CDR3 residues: CASRPREIGALHF. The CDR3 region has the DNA TGTGCCAGCAGACCCAGGGAGATAGGGGCCCTCCACTTT.

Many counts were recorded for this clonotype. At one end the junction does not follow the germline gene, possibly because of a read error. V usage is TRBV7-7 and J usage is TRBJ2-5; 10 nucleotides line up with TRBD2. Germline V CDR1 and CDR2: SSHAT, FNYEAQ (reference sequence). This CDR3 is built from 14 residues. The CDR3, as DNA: TGTGCTAGCAGTCTAGCGGGAGCGTTGGAGACCCAGTACTTC. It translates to CASSLAGALETQYF.

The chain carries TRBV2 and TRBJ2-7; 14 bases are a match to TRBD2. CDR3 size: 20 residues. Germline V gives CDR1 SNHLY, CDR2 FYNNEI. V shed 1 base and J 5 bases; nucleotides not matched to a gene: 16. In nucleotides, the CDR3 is TGTGCCAGCAGTGAAGAGGGGGCCCTGGGACTAGCGGGAGCGAAGAACGAGCAGTACTTC. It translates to CASSEEGALGLAGAKNEQYF.

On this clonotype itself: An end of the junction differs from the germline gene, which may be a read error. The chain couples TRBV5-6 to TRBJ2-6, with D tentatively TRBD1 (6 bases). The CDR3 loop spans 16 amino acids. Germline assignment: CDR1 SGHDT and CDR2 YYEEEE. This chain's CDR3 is CTSSPRAGAGANVLTF. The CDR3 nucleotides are TGTACCAGCAGCCCACGGGCAGGGGCTGGGGCCAACGTCCTGACTTTC.

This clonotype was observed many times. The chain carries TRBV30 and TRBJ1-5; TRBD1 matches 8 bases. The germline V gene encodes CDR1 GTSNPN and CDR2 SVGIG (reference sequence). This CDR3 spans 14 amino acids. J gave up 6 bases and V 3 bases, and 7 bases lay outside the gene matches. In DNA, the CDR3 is TGTGCCTGGAGCGGACAGGGTTCAGCTCAGCCCCAGCATTTT. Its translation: CAWSGQGSAQPQHF.

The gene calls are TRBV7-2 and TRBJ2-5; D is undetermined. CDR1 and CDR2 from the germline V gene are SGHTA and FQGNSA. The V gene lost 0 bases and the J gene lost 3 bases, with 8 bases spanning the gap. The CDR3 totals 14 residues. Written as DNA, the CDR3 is TGTGCCAGCAGCTTAGCCTCCCGGGAAGAGACCCAGTACTTC. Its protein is CASSLASREETQYF.

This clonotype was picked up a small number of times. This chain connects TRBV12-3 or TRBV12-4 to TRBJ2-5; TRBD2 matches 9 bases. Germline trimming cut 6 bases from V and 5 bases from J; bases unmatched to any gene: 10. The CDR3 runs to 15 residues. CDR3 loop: CASSKLAGERETQYF. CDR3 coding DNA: TGTGCCAGCAGCAAACTAGCGGGTGAGAGGGAGACCCAGTACTTC.

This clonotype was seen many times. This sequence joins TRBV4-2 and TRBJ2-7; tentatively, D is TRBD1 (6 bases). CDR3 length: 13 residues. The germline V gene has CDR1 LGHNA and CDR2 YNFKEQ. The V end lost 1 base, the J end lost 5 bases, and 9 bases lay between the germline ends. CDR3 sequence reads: CASSQGTVNEQYF. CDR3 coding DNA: TGTGCCAGCAGCCAAGGGACAGTAAACGAGCAGTACTTC.

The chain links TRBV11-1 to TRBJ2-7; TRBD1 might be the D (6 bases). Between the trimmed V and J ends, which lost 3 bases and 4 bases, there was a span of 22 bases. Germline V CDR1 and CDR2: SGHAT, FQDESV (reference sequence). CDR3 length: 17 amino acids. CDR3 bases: TGTGCCAGCAGCTTCCCAACAACTCACAGGGATCGATACGAGCAGTACTTC. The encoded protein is CASSFPTTHRDRYEQYF.

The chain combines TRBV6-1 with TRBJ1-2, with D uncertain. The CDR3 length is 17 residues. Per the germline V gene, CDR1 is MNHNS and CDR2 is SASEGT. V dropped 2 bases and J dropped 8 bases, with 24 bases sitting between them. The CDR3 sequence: CASSERFGGEGYEGYTF. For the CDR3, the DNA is TGTGCCAGCAGTGAAAGATTTGGTGGGGAAGGTTACGAGGGCTACACCTTC.